A selection of T cell receptor beta chains follows, all from one sample in a study of a mutant IDH1 vaccine in newly diagnosed glioma. This table comes from immunoSEQ multiplex PCR, and its TCRdb copy is limited to in-frame clones, with some not included. The data contain approximately 50,000 clones, approximately 79% of them singletons. These TCRs are of unknown antigen specificity. Material: PBMCs, obtained from a glioma patient whose treatment included an IDH1 peptide vaccine. Every receptor here comes from a middle-aged man with glioma. The CDR3 runs from the conserved cysteine through the conserved F or W. The order of the fields is J gene, CDR3 length, D gene, clone size, V gene, CDR3 DNA, CDR3 protein. The D gene is left open where the match is weak. Clone size appears in some rows only: once, few, many, or a class for an expanded clone.

j_gene: TRBJ2-2; len: 15; d_gene: .; abundance: .; v_gene: TRBV10-1; CDR3nt: TGCGCCAGCAGTGAACTCGAGGATCAAGCCGGGGAGCTGTTTTTT; CDR3aa: CASSELEDQAGELFF
j_gene: TRBJ1-2; len: 14; d_gene: .; abundance: .; v_gene: TRBV18; CDR3nt: TGTGCCAGCTCACCACCAGTTGTGCTATATGGCTACACCTTC; CDR3aa: CASSPPVVLYGYTF
j_gene: TRBJ1-5; len: 17; d_gene: .; abundance: .; v_gene: TRBV7-2; CDR3nt: TGTGCCAGCAGCTTAAGTCAGGCCAGGGCTGGCAATCAGCCCCAGCATTTT; CDR3aa: CASSLSQARAGNQPQHF
j_gene: TRBJ2-1; len: 15; d_gene: TRBD2; abundance: once; v_gene: TRBV5-4; CDR3nt: TGTGCCAGCAGCCAAAGCGGGAGATCCTACAATGAGCAGTTCTTC; CDR3aa: CASSQSGRSYNEQFF
j_gene: TRBJ1-1; len: 14; d_gene: .; abundance: .; v_gene: TRBV19; CDR3nt: TGTGCCAGTAGTATATTAGGGTCGAGCACTGAAGCTTTCTTT; CDR3aa: CASSILGSSTEAFF
j_gene: TRBJ1-4; len: 15; d_gene: TRBD1; abundance: .; v_gene: TRBV18; CDR3nt: TGTGCCAGCTCACGGGGGGGACAGAAGGATGAAAAACTGTTTTTT; CDR3aa: CASSRGGQKDEKLFF
j_gene: TRBJ2-1; len: 13; d_gene: .; abundance: .; v_gene: TRBV6-5; CDR3nt: TGTGCCAGCAGGGAGGGGGGGCTAGGTGAGCAGTTCTTC; CDR3aa: CASREGGLGEQFF
j_gene: TRBJ2-5; len: 15; d_gene: TRBD2; abundance: .; v_gene: TRBV5-1; CDR3nt: TGCGCCAGCAAGACTAGCGGGGGGGCCGAGGAGACCCAGTACTTC; CDR3aa: CASKTSGGAEETQYF
j_gene: TRBJ1-1; len: 15; d_gene: .; abundance: few; v_gene: TRBV19; CDR3nt: TGTGCCAGTAGTATCCCCGGCAGGTGGGACACTGAAGCTTTCTTT; CDR3aa: CASSIPGRWDTEAFF
j_gene: TRBJ1-2; len: 13; d_gene: .; abundance: few; v_gene: TRBV7-6; CDR3nt: TGTGCCAGCAGCTTAGCCAGGGGCTATGGCTACACCTTC; CDR3aa: CASSLARGYGYTF
j_gene: TRBJ1-5; len: 15; d_gene: .; abundance: .; v_gene: TRBV7-9; CDR3nt: TGTGCCAGCAGCGGTAGCGACCCACCAAATCAGCCCCAGCATTTT; CDR3aa: CASSGSDPPNQPQHF
j_gene: TRBJ1-1; len: 13; d_gene: TRBD1; abundance: .; v_gene: TRBV27; CDR3nt: TGTGCCAGCGCCCGACAGGGGCACACTGAAGCTTTCTTT; CDR3aa: CASARQGHTEAFF
j_gene: TRBJ1-1; len: 15; d_gene: .; abundance: few; v_gene: TRBV7-8; CDR3nt: TGTGCCAGCAGCTCACAGGGTCGTGTGGCGACTGAAGCTTTCTTT; CDR3aa: CASSSQGRVATEAFF
j_gene: TRBJ1-1; len: 16; d_gene: .; abundance: few; v_gene: TRBV18; CDR3nt: TGTGCCAGCTCACCGAGGGCGGTCGTCGACGGCACTGAAGCTTTCTTT; CDR3aa: CASSPRAVVDGTEAFF